The sequence of this TCR beta chain was determined in a study of shared clonotypes between healthy human individuals. Across the study: Donor composition was two women and three men, aged 18 to 49. Per-donor plates numbered three CD4 naive, three CD4 memory, two CD8 naive and one CD8 memory.

A deep-level run was used for the assay. The assay was immunoSEQ multiplex PCR, and TCRdb's table has in-frame clones only and misses some. The data contain around 2.1 million clones, about 93% of them singletons. Whole-study findings and limits: Estimated richness was generally greater in naive than memory subsets.

Terminally differentiated effector memory CD45RA+ cells were left out of the naive CD8 fraction, which was CD45RO-negative and positively selected for CCR7. Details on this clone: Its antigen is currently unknown.

What was sequenced was naive CD8+ T cells from PBMCs. This receptor was identified in a man between 18 and 29 years old in good health. Some clones in this sample may be carry-over from other donors' samples.

CDR3 nucleotide sequence: TGTGCCAGCAGCGCCCCCACTGCATCGACCTACAATGAGCAGTTCTTC. Amino acid sequence: CASSAPTASTYNEQFF. The rearrangement links TRBV9 to TRBJ2-1; D is ambiguous. CDR1 and CDR2 from the germline V gene are SGDLS and YYNGEE. The CDR3 is made up of 16 amino acids. V lost 3 bases and J 2 bases, leaving 15 bases between the germline ends.